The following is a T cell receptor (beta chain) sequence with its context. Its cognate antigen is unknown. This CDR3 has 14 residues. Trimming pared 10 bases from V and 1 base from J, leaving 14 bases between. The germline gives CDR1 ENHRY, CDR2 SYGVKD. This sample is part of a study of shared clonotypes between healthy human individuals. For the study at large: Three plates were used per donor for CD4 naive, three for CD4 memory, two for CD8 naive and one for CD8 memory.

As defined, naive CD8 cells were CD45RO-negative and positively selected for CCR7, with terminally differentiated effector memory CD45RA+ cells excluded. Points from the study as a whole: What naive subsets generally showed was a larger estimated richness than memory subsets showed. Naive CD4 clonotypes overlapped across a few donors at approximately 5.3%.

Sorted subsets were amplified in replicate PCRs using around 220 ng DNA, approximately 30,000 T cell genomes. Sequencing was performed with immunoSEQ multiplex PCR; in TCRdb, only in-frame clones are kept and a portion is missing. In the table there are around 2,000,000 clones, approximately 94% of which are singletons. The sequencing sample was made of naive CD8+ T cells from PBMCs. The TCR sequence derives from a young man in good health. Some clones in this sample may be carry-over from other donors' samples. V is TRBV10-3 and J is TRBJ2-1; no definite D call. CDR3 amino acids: CATQLHSSYNEQFF. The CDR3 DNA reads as TGTGCCACACAACTACACTCTTCCTACAATGAGCAGTTCTTC.